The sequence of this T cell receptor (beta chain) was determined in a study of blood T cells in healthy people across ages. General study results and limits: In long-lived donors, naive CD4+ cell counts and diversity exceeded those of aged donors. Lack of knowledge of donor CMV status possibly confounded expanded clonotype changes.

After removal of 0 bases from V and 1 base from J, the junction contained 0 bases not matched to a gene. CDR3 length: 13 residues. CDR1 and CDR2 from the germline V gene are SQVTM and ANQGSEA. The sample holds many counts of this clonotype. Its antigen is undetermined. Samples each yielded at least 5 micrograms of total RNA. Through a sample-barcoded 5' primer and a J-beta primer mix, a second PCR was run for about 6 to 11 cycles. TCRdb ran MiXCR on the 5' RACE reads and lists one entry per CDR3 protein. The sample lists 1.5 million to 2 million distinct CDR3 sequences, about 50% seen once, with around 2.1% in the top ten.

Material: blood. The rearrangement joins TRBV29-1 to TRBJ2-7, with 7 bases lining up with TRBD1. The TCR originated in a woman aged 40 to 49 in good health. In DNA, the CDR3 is TGCAGCGTTGAAGAGGACAGGTCCTACGAGCAGTACTTC. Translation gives CSVEEDRSYEQYF.